One and the same sample provided the 8 T cell receptor beta chains below, sequenced in a study of OX40 agonist ivuxolimab in advanced cancers. The table came from immunoSEQ multiplex PCR; TCRdb's copy has only in-frame clones and leaves some out. The profile shows some 23,000 clones, 70% to 90% of them singletons. The specimen comprised CD4+ or CD8+ T cells sorted from blood, sampled in a trial of the OX40 agonist ivuxolimab. The receptor set was obtained from an adult with an advanced solid tumor such as melanoma, head and neck, liver or kidney cancer.

J is TRBJ1-2 and V is TRBV7-2; D is undetermined. Per germline, CDR1 SGHTA and CDR2 FQGNSA. CDR3 length: 12 residues. V lost 4 bases and J 8 bases, leaving 11 bases between the germline ends. CDR3: CASSYRTSGYTF. CDR3 DNA sequence: TGTGCCAGCAGCTACCGGACTTCGGGCTACACCTTC.

The chain recombines TRBV5-8 with TRBJ1-5, with no clear D. The germline gives CDR1 SGHTS, CDR2 YDEGEE. Trimming left V 0 bases short and J 0 bases short, with 1 base between. The CDR3 is 13 residues long. DNA for the CDR3: TGTGCCAGCAGCTTGGATAGCAATCAGCCCCAGCATTTT. Translation: CASSLDSNQPQHF.

Only one count was recorded for this clone. The genes are TRBV28 and TRBJ2-7, with D perhaps assigned TRBD1 or TRBD2 (5 bases each). The V gene lost 8 bases and the J gene lost 0 bases, with 20 bases spanning the gap. Germline lookup yields CDR1 MDHEN and CDR2 SYDVKM. There are 16 residues in the CDR3. The CDR3 here is CASRSWDGVSSYEQYF. CDR3 bases: TGTGCCAGCCGAAGTTGGGACGGGGTTAGCTCCTACGAGCAGTACTTC.

This clone is termed large. The chain uses TRBV4-3 and TRBJ1-2, with 9 bases lining up with TRBD1. The CDR3 spans 14 residues. With V trimmed by 5 bases and J by 7 bases, 8 bases remained unmatched. Per the germline V gene, CDR1 is LGHNA and CDR2 is YSLEER. This CDR3 is CASSLVQGASGYTF. DNA of the CDR3: TGCGCCAGCAGCTTAGTACAGGGGGCCTCTGGCTACACCTTC.

On this clone itself: It may be a read error: a sequence one base away is much more abundant. DNA of the CDR3: TGTGCCAACACCCCGAGGCCCTACAATGAGCAGTTCTTC. As protein: CANTPRPYNEQFF. The chain has TRBV13 and TRBJ2-1; D uncertain. The CDR3 runs to 13 residues. V lost 10 bases and J lost 2, with 12 bases in between. The germline V gene encodes CDR1 PRHDT and CDR2 FYEKMQ (reference sequence).

V usage is TRBV13 and J usage is TRBJ2-7; 7 bases fit TRBD2. CDR1 PRHDT and CDR2 FYEKMQ come from the germline V gene (reference sequence). V dropped 5 bases and J dropped 7; count of bases not matched to a gene: 2. This CDR3 is built from 11 residues. CDR3 in amino acids: CASSRGEEQYF. DNA of the CDR3: TGTGCCAGCAGCCGGGGGGAGGAGCAGTACTTC.

The chain carries TRBV7-3 and TRBJ1-2; D is perhaps TRBD1 (5 bases). The CDR3 spans 15 residues. V was shortened by 2 bases and J by 4 bases, with 14 bases between the two germline ends. From germline, CDR1 is SGHTA and CDR2 FQGTGA. This CDR3 reads CASSLYLRGIYGYTF. CDR3 DNA sequence: TGTGCCAGCAGCTTATACCTACGGGGGATCTATGGCTACACCTTC.

The CDR3 sequence is CSVEGGGTEAFF. The CDR3 nucleotides read TGCAGCGTTGAAGGTGGTGGCACTGAAGCTTTCTTT. V and J are TRBV29-1 and TRBJ1-1; D is undetermined. CDR3 length equals 12 residues. V was pared by 1 base and J by 4 bases, with 7 bases between. Germline CDR1 is SQVTM and CDR2 is ANQGSEA.